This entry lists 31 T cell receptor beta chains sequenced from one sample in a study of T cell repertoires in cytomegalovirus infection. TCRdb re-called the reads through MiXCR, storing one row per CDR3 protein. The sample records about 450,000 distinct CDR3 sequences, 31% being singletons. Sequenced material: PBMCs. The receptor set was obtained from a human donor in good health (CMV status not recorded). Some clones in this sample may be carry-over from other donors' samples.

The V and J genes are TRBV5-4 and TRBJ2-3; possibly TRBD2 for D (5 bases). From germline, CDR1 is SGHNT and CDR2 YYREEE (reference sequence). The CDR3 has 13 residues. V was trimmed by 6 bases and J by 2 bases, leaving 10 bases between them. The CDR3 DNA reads TGTGCCAGCACCCCGGGGAACACAGATACGCAGTATTTT. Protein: CASTPGNTDTQYF.

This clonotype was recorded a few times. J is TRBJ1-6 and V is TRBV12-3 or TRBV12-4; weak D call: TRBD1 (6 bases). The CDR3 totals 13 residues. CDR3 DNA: TGTGCTTCGACCCCAGGGGAATTCTCACCCCTCCACTTT. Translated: CASTPGEFSPLHF.

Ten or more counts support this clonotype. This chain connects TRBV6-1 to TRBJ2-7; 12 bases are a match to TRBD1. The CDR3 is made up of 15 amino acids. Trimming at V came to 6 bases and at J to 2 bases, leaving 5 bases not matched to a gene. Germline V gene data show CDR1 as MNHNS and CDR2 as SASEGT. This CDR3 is CASRPGQGATYEQYF. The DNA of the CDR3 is TGTGCCAGCAGACCGGGACAGGGGGCCACCTACGAGCAGTACTTC.

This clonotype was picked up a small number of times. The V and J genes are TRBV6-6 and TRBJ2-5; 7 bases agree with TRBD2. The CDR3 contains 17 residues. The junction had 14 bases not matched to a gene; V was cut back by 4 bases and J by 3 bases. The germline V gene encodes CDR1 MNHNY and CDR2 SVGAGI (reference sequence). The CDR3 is CASSSPPGASGEETQYF. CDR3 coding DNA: TGTGCCAGCAGTTCGCCCCCCGGGGCTAGCGGAGAAGAGACCCAGTACTTC.

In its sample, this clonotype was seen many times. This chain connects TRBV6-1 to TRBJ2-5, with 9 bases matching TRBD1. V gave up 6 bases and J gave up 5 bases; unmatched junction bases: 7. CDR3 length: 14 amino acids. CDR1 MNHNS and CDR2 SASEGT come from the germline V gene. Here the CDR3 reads CASSYRGLRETQYF. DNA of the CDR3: TGTGCCAGCAGCTACAGGGGGCTGAGGGAGACCCAGTACTTC.

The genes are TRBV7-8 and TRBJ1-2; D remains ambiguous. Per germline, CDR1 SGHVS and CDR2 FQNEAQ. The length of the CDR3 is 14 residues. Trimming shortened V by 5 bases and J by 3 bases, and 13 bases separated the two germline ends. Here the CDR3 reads CASSQIVDYYGYTF. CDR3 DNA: TGTGCCAGCAGCCAGATCGTGGATTACTATGGCTACACCTTC. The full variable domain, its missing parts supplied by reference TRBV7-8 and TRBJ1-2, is GAGVSQSPRYKVAKRGQDVALRCDPISGHVSLFWYQQALGQGPEFLTYFQNEAQLDKSGLPSDRFFAERPEGSVSTLKIQRTQQEDSAVYLCASSQIVDYYGYTFGSGTRLTVV.

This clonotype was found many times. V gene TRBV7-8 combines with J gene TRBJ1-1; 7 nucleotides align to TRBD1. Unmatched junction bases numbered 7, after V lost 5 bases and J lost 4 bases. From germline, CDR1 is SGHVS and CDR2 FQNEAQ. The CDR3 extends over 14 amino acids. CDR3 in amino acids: CASSTRQGGTEAFF. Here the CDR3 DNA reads TGTGCCAGCAGCACAAGACAGGGAGGCACTGAAGCTTTCTTT.

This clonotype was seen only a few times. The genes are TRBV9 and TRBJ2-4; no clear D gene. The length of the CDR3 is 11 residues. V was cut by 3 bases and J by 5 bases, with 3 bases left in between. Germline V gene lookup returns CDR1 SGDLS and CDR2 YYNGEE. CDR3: CASSAQNIQYF. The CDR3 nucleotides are TGTGCCAGCAGCGCCCAAAACATTCAGTACTTC.

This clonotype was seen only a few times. The CDR3 is CASRPTRQGIYYGYTF. The CDR3 nucleotides read TGTGCCAGCAGACCTACCCGACAGGGTATTTATTATGGCTACACCTTC. The rearrangement links TRBV7-9 to TRBJ1-2, with 7 bases identical to TRBD1. Germline values: CDR1 SEHNR, CDR2 FQNEAQ (reference sequence). The junction had 15 bases not matched to a gene; V was cut back by 6 bases and J by 5 bases. This CDR3 region has 16 residues.

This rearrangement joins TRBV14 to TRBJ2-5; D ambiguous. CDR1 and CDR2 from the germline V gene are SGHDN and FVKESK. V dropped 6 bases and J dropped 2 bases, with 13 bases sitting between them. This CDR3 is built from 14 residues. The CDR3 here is CASRQPIFQETQYF. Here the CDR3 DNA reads TGTGCCAGCAGACAACCTATATTTCAAGAGACCCAGTACTTC. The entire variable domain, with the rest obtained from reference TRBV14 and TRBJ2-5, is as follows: EAGVTQFPSHSVIEKGQTVTLRCDPISGHDNLYWYRRVMGKEIKFLLHFVKESKQDESGMPNNRFLAERTGGTYSTLKVQPAELEDSGVYFCASRQPIFQETQYFGPGTRLLVL.

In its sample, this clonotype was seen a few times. Written as DNA, the CDR3 is TGTGCCAGTAGGGATTTGGGTCCAGACTATGGCTACACCTTC. Protein sequence: CASRDLGPDYGYTF. The genes are TRBV19 and TRBJ1-2; D unclear. Germline lookup yields CDR1 LNHDA and CDR2 SQIVND (reference sequence). The CDR3 is made up of 14 amino acids. V lost 6 bases, J lost 3 bases, and 14 bases lay in between.

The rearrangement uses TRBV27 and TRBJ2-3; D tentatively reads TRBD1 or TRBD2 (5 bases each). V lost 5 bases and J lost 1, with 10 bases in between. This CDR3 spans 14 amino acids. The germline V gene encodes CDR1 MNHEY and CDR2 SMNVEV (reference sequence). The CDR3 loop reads CASSKMGGTDTQYF. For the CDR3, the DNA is TGTGCCAGCAGTAAAATGGGGGGCACAGATACGCAGTATTTT.

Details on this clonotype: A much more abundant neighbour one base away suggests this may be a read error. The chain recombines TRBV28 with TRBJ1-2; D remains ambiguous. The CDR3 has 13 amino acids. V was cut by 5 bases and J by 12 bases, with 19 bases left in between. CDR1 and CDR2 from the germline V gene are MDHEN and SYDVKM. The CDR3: CASSLNLSVGHTF. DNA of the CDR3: TGTGCCAGCAGTCTAAATCTCTCAGTGGGCCACACCTTC.

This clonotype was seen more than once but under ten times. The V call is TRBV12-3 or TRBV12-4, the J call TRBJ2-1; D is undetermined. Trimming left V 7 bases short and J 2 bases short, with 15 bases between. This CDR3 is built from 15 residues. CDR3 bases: TGTGCCAGCATGATAAGGAATCAGGCCTACAATGAGCAGTTCTTC. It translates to CASMIRNQAYNEQFF.

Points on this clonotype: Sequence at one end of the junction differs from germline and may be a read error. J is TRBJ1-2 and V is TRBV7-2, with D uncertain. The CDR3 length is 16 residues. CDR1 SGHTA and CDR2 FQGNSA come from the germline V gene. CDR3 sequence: CSSSLEGGILNYGYTF. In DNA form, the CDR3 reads TGTTCCAGCAGCTTAGAGGGCGGGATTCTGAACTATGGCTACACCTTC.

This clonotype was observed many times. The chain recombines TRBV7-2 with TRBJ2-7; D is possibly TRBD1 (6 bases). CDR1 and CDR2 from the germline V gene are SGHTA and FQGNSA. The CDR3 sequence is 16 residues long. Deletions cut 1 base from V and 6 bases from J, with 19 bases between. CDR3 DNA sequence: TGTGCCAGCAGCTTAGTGGACAGCCTCCTTAAGGGCGAGCAGTACTTC. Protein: CASSLVDSLLKGEQYF.

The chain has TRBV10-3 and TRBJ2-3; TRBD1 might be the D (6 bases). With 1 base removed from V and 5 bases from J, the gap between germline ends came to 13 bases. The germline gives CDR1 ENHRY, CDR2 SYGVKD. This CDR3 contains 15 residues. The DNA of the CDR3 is TGTGCCATCAGTGAGTGGGGGACATCCGGAGATACGCAGTATTTT. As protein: CAISEWGTSGDTQYF.

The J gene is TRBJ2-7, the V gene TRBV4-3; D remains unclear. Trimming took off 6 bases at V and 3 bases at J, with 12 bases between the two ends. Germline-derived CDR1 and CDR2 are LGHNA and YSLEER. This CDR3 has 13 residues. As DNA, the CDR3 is TGCGCCAGCAGTGTCGACGTAGGCTACGAGCAGTACTTC. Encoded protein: CASSVDVGYEQYF.

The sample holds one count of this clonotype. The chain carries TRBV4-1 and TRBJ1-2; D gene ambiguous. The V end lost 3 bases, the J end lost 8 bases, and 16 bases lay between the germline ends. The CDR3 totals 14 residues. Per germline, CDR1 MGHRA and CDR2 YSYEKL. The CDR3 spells CASSQTGSSWGYTF. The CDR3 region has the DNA TGCGCCAGCAGCCAGACCGGGAGCTCTTGGGGCTACACCTTC.

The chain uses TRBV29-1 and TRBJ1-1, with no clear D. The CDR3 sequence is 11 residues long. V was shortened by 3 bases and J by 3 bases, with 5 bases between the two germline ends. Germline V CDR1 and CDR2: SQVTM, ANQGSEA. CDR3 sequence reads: CSVEVDTEAFF. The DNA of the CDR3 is TGCAGCGTTGAGGTGGACACTGAAGCTTTCTTT.

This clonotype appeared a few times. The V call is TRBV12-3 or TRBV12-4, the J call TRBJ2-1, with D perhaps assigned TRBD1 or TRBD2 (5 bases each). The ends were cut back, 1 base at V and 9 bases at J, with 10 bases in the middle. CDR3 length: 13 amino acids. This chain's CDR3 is CASSLGLGTEQFF. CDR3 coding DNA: TGTGCCAGCAGTTTAGGTCTAGGGACTGAGCAGTTCTTC.

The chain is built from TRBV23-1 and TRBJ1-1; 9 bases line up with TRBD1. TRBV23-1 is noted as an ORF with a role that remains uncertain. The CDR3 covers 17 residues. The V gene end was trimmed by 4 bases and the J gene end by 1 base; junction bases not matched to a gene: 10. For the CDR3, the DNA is TGCGCCAGCAGTCCCCACAGGGGGCGACATCAGAACACTGAAGCTTTCTTT. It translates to CASSPHRGRHQNTEAFF.

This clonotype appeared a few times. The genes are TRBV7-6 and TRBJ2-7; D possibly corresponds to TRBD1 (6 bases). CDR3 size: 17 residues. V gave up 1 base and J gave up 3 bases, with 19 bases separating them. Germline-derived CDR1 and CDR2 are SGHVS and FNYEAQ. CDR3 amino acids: CASSLGGRGTNNYEQYF. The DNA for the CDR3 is TGTGCCAGCAGCTTAGGGGGAAGGGGGACCAACAACTACGAGCAGTACTTC.

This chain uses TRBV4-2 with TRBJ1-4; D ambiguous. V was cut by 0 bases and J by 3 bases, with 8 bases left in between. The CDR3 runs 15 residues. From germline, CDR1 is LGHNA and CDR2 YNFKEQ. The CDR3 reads CASSQENNSNEKLFF. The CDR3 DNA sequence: TGTGCCAGCAGCCAAGAAAACAATTCTAATGAAAAACTGTTTTTT.

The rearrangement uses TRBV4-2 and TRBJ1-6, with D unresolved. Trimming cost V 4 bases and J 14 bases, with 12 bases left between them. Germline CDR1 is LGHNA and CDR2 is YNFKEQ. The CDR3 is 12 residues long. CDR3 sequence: CASSRAISTLHF. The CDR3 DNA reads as TGTGCCAGCAGCCGAGCGATCAGCACCCTCCACTTT.

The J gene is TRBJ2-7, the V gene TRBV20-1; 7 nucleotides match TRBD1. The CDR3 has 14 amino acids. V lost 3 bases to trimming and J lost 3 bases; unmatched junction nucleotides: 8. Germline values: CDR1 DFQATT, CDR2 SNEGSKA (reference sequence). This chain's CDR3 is CSASRAGDSYEQYF. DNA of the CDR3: TGCAGTGCTAGTCGAGCCGGGGACAGCTACGAGCAGTACTTC.

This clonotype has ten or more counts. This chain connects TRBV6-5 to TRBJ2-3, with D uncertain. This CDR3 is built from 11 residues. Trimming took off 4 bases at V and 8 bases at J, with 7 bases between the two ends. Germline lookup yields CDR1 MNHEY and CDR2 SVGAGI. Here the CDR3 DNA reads TGTGCCAGCAGTTCCGGGCTTACGCAGTATTTT. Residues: CASSSGLTQYF.

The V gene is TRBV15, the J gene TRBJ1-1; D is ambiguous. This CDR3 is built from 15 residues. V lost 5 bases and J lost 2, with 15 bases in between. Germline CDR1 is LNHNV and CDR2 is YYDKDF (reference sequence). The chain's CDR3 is CATSPPGSSNTEAFF. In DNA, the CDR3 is TGTGCCACCAGCCCTCCCGGCAGTTCAAACACTGAAGCTTTCTTT.

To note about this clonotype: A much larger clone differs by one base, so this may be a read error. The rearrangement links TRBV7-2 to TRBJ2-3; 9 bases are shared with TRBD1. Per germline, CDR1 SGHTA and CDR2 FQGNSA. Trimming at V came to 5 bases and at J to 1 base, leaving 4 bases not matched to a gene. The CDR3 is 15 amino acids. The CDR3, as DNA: TGTGCCAGCAGCCAACGGGACAGGGGCACAGATACGCAGTATTTT. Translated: CASSQRDRGTDTQYF. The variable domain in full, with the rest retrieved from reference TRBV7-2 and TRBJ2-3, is GAGVSQSPSNKVTEKGKDVELRCDPISGHTALYWYRQSLGQGLEFLIYFQGNSAPDKSGLPSDRFSAERTGGSVSTLTIQRTQQEDSAVYLCASSQRDRGTDTQYFGPGTRLTVL.

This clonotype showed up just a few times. CDR3 in DNA: TGTGCCAGCAGCGTAGAGACAGTATATGAGCAGTTCTTC. It codes for CASSVETVYEQFF. The rearrangement joins TRBV5-4 to TRBJ2-1; TRBD1 might be the D (5 bases). Germline CDR1 is SGHNT and CDR2 is YYREEE (reference sequence). Trimming stripped 4 bases from V and 8 bases from J, with 13 bases between. The CDR3 totals 13 residues.

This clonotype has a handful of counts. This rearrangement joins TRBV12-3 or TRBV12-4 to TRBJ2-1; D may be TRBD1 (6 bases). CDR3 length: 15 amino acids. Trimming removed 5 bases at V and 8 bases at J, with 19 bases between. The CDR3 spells CASSRGGQSGHEQFF. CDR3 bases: TGTGCCAGCAGTCGAGGCGGACAGTCTGGCCATGAGCAGTTCTTC.